The source of this TCR beta chain is a study of blood T cell repertoires in COVID-19. Study in general: Acute-phase and convalescent COVID-19 samples originated in the United States, Italy and Spain. Sources were T cells, B-cell-depleted T cells, or PBMCs; the material itself was cDNA or gDNA.

Seattle participants joined during active infection and were tracked over time. TCRdb's table, derived via immunoSEQ multiplex PCR, lists solely in-frame clones and lacks some. The sample has around 120,000 clones, almost 90% seen once; the top ten hold 3.8%. CDR1 is SGHRS, CDR2 YFSETQ, per germline. V was pared by 0 bases and J by 2 bases, with 1 base of the junction left unmatched. The CDR3 runs to 14 residues. This clonotype originated in a woman aged 60-75 years with COVID-19, enrolled during active disease. The genes are TRBV5-1 and TRBJ2-5; 7 bases match TRBD1. The sequencing input was peripheral blood. CDR3 region: CASSLAGQQETQYF. For the CDR3, the DNA is TGCGCCAGCAGCTTGGCGGGACAGCAAGAGACCCAGTACTTC.